This T cell receptor (beta chain) was captured in a study of beta chain features in type 1 diabetes. Whole-study context: In all, some 110 million sorted cells from all samples were analyzed.

Each of the sorted populations had a purity greater than 95%. Per the germline V gene, CDR1 is SNHLY and CDR2 is FYNNEI. The ends were cut back, 0 bases at V and 1 base at J, with 13 bases in the middle. This CDR3 has 17 amino acids. cDNA synthesis used the whole RNA isolate, giving expressed TCRB sequences. Data came from immunoSEQ multiplex PCR; TCRdb stores just in-frame clones and leaves some out. Found here are about 250,000 clones, roughly 13% of them singletons; the top ten hold roughly 0.028%. This clone was recorded a few times. Sequenced material: naive CD4+ T cells from blood. This TCR came from a woman aged 40 to 49 in good health. The V gene is TRBV2, the J gene TRBJ1-5; D may be TRBD1 (5 bases). The CDR3 protein is CASSEAQGGRSNQPQHF. The CDR3 DNA is TGTGCCAGCAGTGAAGCGCAGGGAGGGAGGAGCAATCAGCCCCAGCATTTT.